The 26 T cell receptor beta chains given below trace back to one sample, sequenced in a study of blood T cell repertoires in COVID-19. Clones were sequenced by immunoSEQ multiplex PCR, and TCRdb holds only the in-frame ones, with some missing. This sample has 150,000 to 200,000 clones, with roughly 79% found just once. The sequenced sample consisted of peripheral blood. These receptor sequences come from a woman between 65 and 79 years old with acute or convalescent COVID-19.

The rearrangement joins TRBV19 to TRBJ2-7; 11 bases agree with TRBD2. Trimming took 1 base from V and 3 from J; bases not matched to a gene: 2. The germline V gene has CDR1 LNHDA and CDR2 SQIVND (reference sequence). This CDR3 comprises 15 residues. DNA for the CDR3: TGTGCCAGTAGTATAGGAGGGACTAGCGGCTACGAGCAGTACTTC. Its protein product is CASSIGGTSGYEQYF.

The table lists this clone with a few counts. The chain combines TRBV7-2 with TRBJ2-1, with 7 bases aligning to TRBD2. The CDR3 is made up of 13 amino acids. Germline V gene lookup returns CDR1 SGHTA and CDR2 FQGNSA. The V gene end was trimmed by 1 base and the J gene end by 11 bases; junction bases not matched to a gene: 5. The CDR3 region is CASSLGVLAKQFF. CDR3 in DNA: TGTGCCAGCAGCTTAGGGGTACTAGCGAAGCAGTTCTTC.

The rearrangement links TRBV2 to TRBJ2-1; 7 positions match TRBD2. In germline, CDR1 is SNHLY, CDR2 FYNNEI. This CDR3 is 18 amino acids long. The junction had 15 bases not matched to a gene; V was cut back by 1 base and J by 6 bases. The CDR3 DNA reads as TGTGCCAGCAGTGAAGTGGCGATTGGCGGGAGAAGTGGCAATGAGCAGTTCTTC. This translates into CASSEVAIGGRSGNEQFF.

A few counts support this clone. The chain uses TRBV6-2 or TRBV6-3 and TRBJ1-1; TRBD1 aligns across 10 bases. Trimming removed 5 bases from V and 3 bases from J; junction bases left unmatched: 6. The CDR3 is 15 amino acids. Germline loops: CDR1 MNHEY, CDR2 SVGEGT. The CDR3 sequence is CASSAHGTGDTEAFF. CDR3 DNA sequence: TGTGCCAGCAGTGCCCATGGGACAGGGGACACTGAAGCTTTCTTT.

The chain is built from TRBV5-5 and TRBJ1-2, with D unclear. Germline values: CDR1 SGHKS, CDR2 YYEKEE (reference sequence). Trimming cost V 2 bases and J 4 bases, with 12 bases left between them. The CDR3 length is 14 residues. Here the CDR3 reads CASSLTGVIYGYTF. The DNA for the CDR3 is TGTGCCAGCAGCTTAACCGGGGTCATCTATGGCTACACCTTC. Together with reference TRBV5-5 and TRBJ1-2, the CDR3 gives the full variable domain: DAGVTQSPTHLIKTRGQQVTLRCSPISGHKSVSWYQQVLGQGPQFIFQYYEKEERGRGNFPDRFSARQFPNYSSELNVNALLLGDSALYLCASSLTGVIYGYTFGSGTRLTVV.

This clone was seen only a few times. This chain uses TRBV3-1 (or the pseudogene TRBV3-2) with TRBJ2-7, with 7 bases that match TRBD1. Germline assignment: CDR1 LGHDT and CDR2 YNNKEL (reference sequence). V shed 2 bases and J 6 bases; nucleotides not matched to a gene: 16. This CDR3 contains 17 residues. The CDR3 protein is CASSQTGTVKIGTEQYF. CDR3 nucleotides: TGTGCCAGCAGCCAAACCGGGACAGTTAAAATTGGAACCGAGCAGTACTTC.

This clone turned up a few times. The V gene is TRBV13, the J gene TRBJ2-5; D uncertain. Germline assignment: CDR1 PRHDT and CDR2 FYEKMQ (reference sequence). The CDR3 sequence is 12 residues long. Trimming removed 1 base from V and 4 bases from J, with 4 bases in between. The CDR3 DNA sequence: TGTGCCAGCAGCTTAGAGAGAGAGACCCAGTACTTC. Residues: CASSLERETQYF.

The CDR3 coding sequence is TGTGCCAGCAGCCAAGATTTGACAGCTTCAGATACGCAGTATTTT. Its protein is CASSQDLTASDTQYF. The gene calls are TRBV3-1 (or the pseudogene TRBV3-2) and TRBJ2-3, with TRBD1 as a possible D gene (5 bases). CDR1 is LGHDT, CDR2 YNNKEL, per germline (reference sequence). V gave up 0 bases and J gave up 4 bases, with 11 bases separating them. The CDR3 runs to 15 residues.

The rearrangement uses TRBV18 and TRBJ1-4; 10 positions agree with TRBD1. With V trimmed by 4 bases and J by 6 bases, 5 bases remained unmatched. This CDR3 comprises 15 residues. Germline V CDR1 and CDR2: KGHSH, LQKENI. The CDR3 loop is CASSLYGTGDEKLFF. The CDR3 DNA reads as TGTGCCAGCTCACTGTACGGGACAGGGGATGAAAAACTGTTTTTT.

This clone was seen a handful of times. The chain joins TRBV5-1 to TRBJ2-6, with TRBD1 as a possible D gene (5 bases). Germline-derived CDR1 and CDR2 are SGHRS and YFSETQ. Trimming shortened V by 3 bases and J by 2 bases, and 15 bases separated the two germline ends. CDR3 length equals 17 residues. The CDR3 loop reads CASSSRDSGPGANVLTF. In DNA, the CDR3 is TGCGCCAGCAGCTCCAGGGATTCCGGGCCTGGGGCCAACGTCCTGACTTTC.

The V and J genes are TRBV3-1 (or the pseudogene TRBV3-2) and TRBJ2-1, with 14 bases that match TRBD2. The CDR3 runs to 16 residues. J lost 7 bases, V lost 4 bases, and 6 bases had no gene match. Germline CDR1 reads LGHDT; CDR2 reads YNNKEL (reference sequence). CDR3 in DNA: TGTGCCAGCAGCCGGGGACTAGCGGGAGAAGCAAATGAGCAGTTCTTC. Amino acids: CASSRGLAGEANEQFF.

CDR3 in amino acids: CASSLRDSASGANVLTF. The CDR3 bases are TGTGCCAGTAGTCTCCGGGACAGCGCCTCTGGGGCCAACGTCCTGACTTTC. This chain joins TRBV19 and TRBJ2-6; 7 bases line up with TRBD1. V dropped 5 bases and J dropped 0; count of bases not matched to a gene: 7. The CDR3 covers 17 residues. Germline loops: CDR1 LNHDA, CDR2 SQIVND (reference sequence).

The genes are TRBV21-1 and TRBJ1-4; the tabulated D call, TRBD1, remains unverified against the DNA. TRBV21-1 is a pseudogene. The CDR3 loop spans 16 amino acids. The CDR3, as DNA: TGTGCCAGCATGTGGACAGGGGCCTCAACTAATGAAAAACTGTTTTTT. It is translated as CASMWTGASTNEKLFF.

This sequence joins TRBV2 and TRBJ2-5, with 10 positions matching TRBD2. The CDR3 covers 16 residues. In germline, CDR1 is SNHLY, CDR2 FYNNEI. Unmatched junction bases numbered 8, after V lost 2 bases and J lost 5 bases. The CDR3: CASSEFASGSGETQYF. DNA of the CDR3: TGTGCCAGCAGTGAATTCGCTAGCGGGAGTGGGGAGACCCAGTACTTC.

In this sample, this clone turned up once. J is TRBJ2-4 and V is TRBV3-1 (or the pseudogene TRBV3-2), with 8 positions matching TRBD1. The CDR3 is 14 residues long. V shed 2 bases and J 5 bases; nucleotides not matched to a gene: 2. Germline V gene lookup returns CDR1 LGHDT and CDR2 YNNKEL (reference sequence). Here the CDR3 reads CASSQSGGQNIQYF. The CDR3 DNA sequence: TGTGCCAGCAGCCAATCAGGGGGCCAAAACATTCAGTACTTC.

The chain combines TRBV4-1 with TRBJ2-3; no reliable D call. The germline V and J ends were trimmed by 1 base and 2 bases, with 10 bases remaining between them. CDR1 MGHRA and CDR2 YSYEKL come from the germline V gene. CDR3 length: 15 residues. The CDR3 nucleotides are TGCGCCAGCAGCCAAGTCTACTCTTACACAGATACGCAGTATTTT. Encoded protein: CASSQVYSYTDTQYF.

The chain has TRBV18 and TRBJ1-2; 8 nucleotides line up with TRBD1. The V gene's germline CDR1 is KGHSH and CDR2 LQKENI. The J segment lost 8 bases and the V segment lost 6 bases, leaving 8 bases of the junction unmatched. This CDR3 has 13 amino acids. The CDR3 DNA sequence: TGTGCCAGCTCTCAAGGACAGGGTAGAGGCTACACCTTC. Its translation is CASSQGQGRGYTF.

V is TRBV19 and J is TRBJ1-1; D unclear. Germline V gives CDR1 LNHDA, CDR2 SQIVND (reference sequence). CDR3 length: 15 amino acids. V lost 2 bases and J lost 4, with 14 bases in between. The CDR3 region is CASSIHSAGSTEAFF. The CDR3 DNA follows: TGTGCCAGTAGTATACATTCGGCAGGCTCCACTGAAGCTTTCTTT.

The V call is TRBV7-2, the J call TRBJ2-7, with D unresolved. The CDR3 totals 15 residues. Per the germline V gene, CDR1 is SGHTA and CDR2 is FQGNSA. The ends were cut back, 5 bases at V and 2 bases at J, with 16 bases in the middle. The CDR3 here is CASSPRSEYTYEQYF. CDR3 DNA sequence: TGTGCCAGCAGCCCACGGTCTGAATATACCTACGAGCAGTACTTC.

The chain uses TRBV18 and TRBJ1-1; D is ambiguous. The CDR3 has 15 residues. V was cut by 5 bases and J by 8 bases, with 21 bases left in between. Germline-derived CDR1 and CDR2 are KGHSH and LQKENI. Written as DNA, the CDR3 is TGTGCCAGCTCATCAACTCTTTCCTGGACGGGGGAAGCTTTCTTT. The encoded protein is CASSSTLSWTGEAFF. The full variable domain, its missing parts supplied by reference TRBV18 and TRBJ1-1, is NAGVMQNPRHLVRRRGQEARLRCSPMKGHSHVYWYRQLPEEGLKFMVYLQKENIIDESGMPKERFSAEFPKEGPSILRIQQVVRGDSAAYFCASSSTLSWTGEAFFGQGTRLTVV.

This clone turned up a few times. The V call is TRBV15, the J call TRBJ2-2; tentatively, D is TRBD2 (5 bases). Trimming left V 0 bases short and J 6 bases short, with 11 bases between. CDR1 is LNHNV, CDR2 YYDKDF, per germline (reference sequence). The CDR3 extends over 15 amino acids. The CDR3 here is CATSRDKGRAGELFF. The CDR3 DNA follows: TGTGCCACCAGCAGAGATAAAGGGCGGGCCGGGGAGCTGTTTTTT.

Here the CDR3 DNA reads TGTGCCAGCAGTTACCTAGCTGGGAGGTTGAACACTGAAGCTTTCTTT. Protein product: CASSYLAGRLNTEAFF. V gene TRBV6-6 combines with J gene TRBJ1-1; D uncertain. The CDR3 runs 16 residues. The V gene's germline CDR1 is MNHNY and CDR2 SVGAGI (reference sequence). V shed 2 bases and J shed 0 bases, with 13 bases lying between them.

This clone was counted between two and nine times. V gene TRBV6-5 combines with J gene TRBJ1-1, with D unclear. The length of the CDR3 is 13 residues. V dropped 5 bases and J dropped 0 bases, with 7 bases sitting between them. Germline assignment: CDR1 MNHEY and CDR2 SVGAGI. The CDR3 reads CASSNTVNTEAFF. The CDR3, as DNA: TGTGCCAGCAGTAACACAGTGAACACTGAAGCTTTCTTT.

The rearrangement links TRBV6-6 to TRBJ1-1; 7 bases map to TRBD1. Trimming cost V 1 base and J 2 bases; bases outside gene matches: 4. This CDR3 is built from 15 residues. CDR1 and CDR2 (germline): MNHNY, SVGAGI (reference sequence). The CDR3 region is CASSYWGTANTEAFF. In DNA form, the CDR3 reads TGTGCCAGCAGTTACTGGGGGACAGCCAACACTGAAGCTTTCTTT.

The V call is TRBV30, the J call TRBJ1-2; 8 bases agree with TRBD1. This CDR3 comprises 15 residues. Per the germline V gene, CDR1 is GTSNPN and CDR2 is SVGIG (reference sequence). The J segment lost 8 bases and the V segment lost 3 bases, leaving 14 bases of the junction unmatched. CDR3 sequence reads: CAWRFGAGGEGGYTF. The CDR3 bases are TGTGCCTGGAGATTTGGGGCAGGGGGCGAAGGAGGCTACACCTTC.

The CDR3 region has the DNA TGTGCCAGCAGCCGCCGGGGGACAGGGAACGAAAAACTGTTTTTT. Protein sequence: CASSRRGTGNEKLFF. V and J are TRBV11-2 and TRBJ1-4; 9 nucleotides match TRBD1. The J segment lost 8 bases and the V segment lost 5 bases, leaving 9 bases of the junction unmatched. The CDR3 extends over 15 amino acids. Germline V gene data show CDR1 as SGHAT and CDR2 as FQNNGV.